This TCR beta chain was sequenced during a study of T-cell reconstitution after alpha-beta-depleted transplantation in children. Study results and limitations: T cells produced anew were the main source of T-cell counts and diversity one year after transplant.

Unique molecular identifiers were built into the TCRbeta library. TCRdb reprocessed the PCR reads via MiXCR and lists one record per CDR3 protein. The sample includes hundreds of thousands of distinct CDR3 sequences, about an eighth of them seen just once. Trimming removed 7 bases at V and 0 bases at J, with 16 bases between. The CDR3 runs 15 residues. Germline V CDR1 and CDR2: SQVTM, ANQGSEA. On this clonotype: Its antigen is undetermined.

The chain recombines TRBV29-1 with TRBJ1-3, with D tentatively TRBD1 (5 bases). This receptor was identified in a girl aged 2-10 years with congenital amegakaryocytic thrombocytopenia, due to receive a stem cell transplant. Sequences were derived from PBMCs, sampled before TCRalphabeta/CD19-depleted stem cell transplant. This CDR3 is CSAWAGTPSGNTIYF. The CDR3, as DNA: TGCAGCGCTTGGGCCGGGACGCCCTCTGGAAACACCATATATTTT.